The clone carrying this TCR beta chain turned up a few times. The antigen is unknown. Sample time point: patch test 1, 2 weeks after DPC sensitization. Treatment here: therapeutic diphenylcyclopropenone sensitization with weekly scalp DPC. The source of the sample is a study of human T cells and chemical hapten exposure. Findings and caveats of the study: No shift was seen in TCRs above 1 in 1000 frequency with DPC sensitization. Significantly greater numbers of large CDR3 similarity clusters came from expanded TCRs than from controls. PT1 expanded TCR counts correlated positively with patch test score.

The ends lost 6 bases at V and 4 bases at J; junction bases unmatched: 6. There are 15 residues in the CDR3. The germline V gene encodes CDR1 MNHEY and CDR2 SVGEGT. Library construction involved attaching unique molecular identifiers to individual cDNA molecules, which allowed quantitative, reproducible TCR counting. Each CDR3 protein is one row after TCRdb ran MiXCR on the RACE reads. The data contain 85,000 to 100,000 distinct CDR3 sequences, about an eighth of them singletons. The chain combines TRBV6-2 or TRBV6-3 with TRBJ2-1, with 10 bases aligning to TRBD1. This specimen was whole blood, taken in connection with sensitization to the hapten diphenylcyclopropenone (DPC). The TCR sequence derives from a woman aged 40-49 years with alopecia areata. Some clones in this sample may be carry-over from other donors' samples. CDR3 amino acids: CASSWGQGRYNEQFF. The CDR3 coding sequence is TGTGCCAGCAGCTGGGGACAGGGGAGGTACAATGAGCAGTTCTTC.